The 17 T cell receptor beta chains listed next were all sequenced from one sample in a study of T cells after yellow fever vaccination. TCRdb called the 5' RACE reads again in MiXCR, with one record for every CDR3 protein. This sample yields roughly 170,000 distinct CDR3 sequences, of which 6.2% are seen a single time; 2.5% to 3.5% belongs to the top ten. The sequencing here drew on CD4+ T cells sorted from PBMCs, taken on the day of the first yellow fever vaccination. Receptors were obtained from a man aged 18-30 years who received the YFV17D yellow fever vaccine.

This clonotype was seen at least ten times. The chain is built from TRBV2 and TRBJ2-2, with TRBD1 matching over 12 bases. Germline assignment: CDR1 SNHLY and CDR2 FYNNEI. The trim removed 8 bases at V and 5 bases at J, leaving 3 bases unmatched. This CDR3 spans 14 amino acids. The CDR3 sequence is CASGGQGATGELFF. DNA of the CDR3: TGTGCCAGCGGGGGACAGGGGGCGACCGGGGAGCTGTTTTTT. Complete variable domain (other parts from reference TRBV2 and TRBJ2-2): EPEVTQTPSHQVTQMGQEVILRCVPISNHLYFYWYRQILGQKVEFLVSFYNNEISEKSEIFDDQFSVERPDGSNFTLKIRSTKLEDSAMYFCASGGQGATGELFFGEGSRLTVL.

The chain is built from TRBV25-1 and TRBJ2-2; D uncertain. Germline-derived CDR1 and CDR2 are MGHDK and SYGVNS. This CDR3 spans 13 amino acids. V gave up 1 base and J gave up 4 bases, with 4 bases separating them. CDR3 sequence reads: CASSELITGELFF. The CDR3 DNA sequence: TGTGCCAGCAGTGAATTAATCACCGGGGAGCTGTTTTTT.

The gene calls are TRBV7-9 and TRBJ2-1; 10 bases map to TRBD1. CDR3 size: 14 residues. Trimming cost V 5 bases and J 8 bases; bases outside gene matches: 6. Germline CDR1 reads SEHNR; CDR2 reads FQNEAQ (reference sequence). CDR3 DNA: TGTGCCAGCAGCCCCCGGGACAGGGGCCATGAGCAGTTCTTC. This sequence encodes CASSPRDRGHEQFF.

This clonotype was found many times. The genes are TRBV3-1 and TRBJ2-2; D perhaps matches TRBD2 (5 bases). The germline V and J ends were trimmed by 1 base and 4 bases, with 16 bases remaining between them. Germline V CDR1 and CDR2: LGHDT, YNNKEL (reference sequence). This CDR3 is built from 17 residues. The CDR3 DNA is TGTGCCAGCAGCCAAGCATTGGGTAGAGGGCCCACCGGGGAGCTGTTTTTT. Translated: CASSQALGRGPTGELFF.

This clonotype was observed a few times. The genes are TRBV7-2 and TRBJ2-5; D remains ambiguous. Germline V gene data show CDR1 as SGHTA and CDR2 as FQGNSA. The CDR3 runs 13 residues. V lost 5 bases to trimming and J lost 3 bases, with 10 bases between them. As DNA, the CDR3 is TGTGCCAGCAGCCCGGAACTTAAAGAGACCCAGTACTTC. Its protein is CASSPELKETQYF.

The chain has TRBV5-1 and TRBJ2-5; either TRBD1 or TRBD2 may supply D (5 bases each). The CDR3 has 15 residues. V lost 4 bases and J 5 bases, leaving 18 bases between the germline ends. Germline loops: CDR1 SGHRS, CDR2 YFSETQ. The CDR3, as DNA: TGCGCCAGCAGCCCCCTGTCCGGGACCCGGGAGACCCAGTACTTC. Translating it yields CASSPLSGTRETQYF.

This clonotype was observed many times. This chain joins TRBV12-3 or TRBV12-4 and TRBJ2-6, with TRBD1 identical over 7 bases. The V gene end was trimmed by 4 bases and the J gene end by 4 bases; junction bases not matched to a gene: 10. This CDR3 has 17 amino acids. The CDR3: CASSSRQGRAGANVLTF. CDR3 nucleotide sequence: TGTGCCAGCAGTTCAAGACAGGGTAGGGCCGGGGCCAACGTCCTGACTTTC.

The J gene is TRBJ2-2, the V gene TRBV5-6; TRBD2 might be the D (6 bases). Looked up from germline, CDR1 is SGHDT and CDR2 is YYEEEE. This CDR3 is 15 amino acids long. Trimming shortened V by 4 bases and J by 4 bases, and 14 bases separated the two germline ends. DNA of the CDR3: TGTGCCAGCAGCACCGGACCCGGGGGCACCGGGGAGCTGTTTTTT. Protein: CASSTGPGGTGELFF. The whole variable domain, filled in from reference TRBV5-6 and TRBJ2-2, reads DAGVTQSPTHLIKTRGQQVTLRCSPKSGHDTVSWYQQALGQGPQFIFQYYEEEERQRGNFPDRFSGHQFPNYSSELNVNALLLGDSALYLCASSTGPGGTGELFFGEGSRLTVL.

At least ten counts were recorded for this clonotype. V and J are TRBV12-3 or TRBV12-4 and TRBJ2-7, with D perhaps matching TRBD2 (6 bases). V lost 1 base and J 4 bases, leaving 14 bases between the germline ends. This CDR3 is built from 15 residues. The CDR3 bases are TGTGCCAGCAGTTTAGAGGCCGGGGGTGGGTACGAGCAGTACGTC. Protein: CASSLEAGGGYEQYV.

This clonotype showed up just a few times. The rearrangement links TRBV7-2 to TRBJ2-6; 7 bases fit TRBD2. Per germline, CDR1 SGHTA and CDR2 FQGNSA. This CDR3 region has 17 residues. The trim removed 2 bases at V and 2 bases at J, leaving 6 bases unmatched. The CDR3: CASSLKRGGAGANVLTF. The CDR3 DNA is TGTGCCAGCAGCTTAAAAAGGGGAGGGGCTGGGGCCAACGTCCTGACTTTC.

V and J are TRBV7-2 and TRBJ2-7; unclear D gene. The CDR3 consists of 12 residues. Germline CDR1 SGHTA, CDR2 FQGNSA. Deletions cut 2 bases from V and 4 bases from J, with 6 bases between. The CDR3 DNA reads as TGTGCCAGCAGCTTATTAGGGTACGAGCAGTACGTC. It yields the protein CASSLLGYEQYV.

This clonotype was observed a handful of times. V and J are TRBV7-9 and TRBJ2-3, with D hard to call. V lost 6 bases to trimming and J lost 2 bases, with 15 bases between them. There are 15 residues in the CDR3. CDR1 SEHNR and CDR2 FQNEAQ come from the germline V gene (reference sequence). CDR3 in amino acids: CASSPVNSATDTQYF. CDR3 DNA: TGTGCCAGCAGTCCAGTTAACAGCGCCACAGATACGCAGTATTTT.

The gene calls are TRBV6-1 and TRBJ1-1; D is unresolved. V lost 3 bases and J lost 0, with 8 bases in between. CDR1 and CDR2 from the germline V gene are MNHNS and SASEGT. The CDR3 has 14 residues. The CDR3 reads CASSELRLNTEAFF. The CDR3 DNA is TGTGCCAGCAGTGAGCTGAGATTGAACACTGAAGCTTTCTTT.

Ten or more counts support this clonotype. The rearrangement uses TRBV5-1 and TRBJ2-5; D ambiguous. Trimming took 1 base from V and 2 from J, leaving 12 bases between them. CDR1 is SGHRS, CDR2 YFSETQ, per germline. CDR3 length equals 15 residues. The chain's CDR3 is CASSLTRPSQETQYF. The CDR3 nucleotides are TGCGCCAGCAGCTTGACCAGGCCCTCGCAAGAGACCCAGTACTTC. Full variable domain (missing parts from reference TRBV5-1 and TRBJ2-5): KAGVTQTPRYLIKTRGQQVTLSCSPISGHRSVSWYQQTPGQGLQFLFEYFSETQRNKGNFPGRFSGRQFSNSRSEMNVSTLELGDSALYLCASSLTRPSQETQYFGPGTRLLVL.

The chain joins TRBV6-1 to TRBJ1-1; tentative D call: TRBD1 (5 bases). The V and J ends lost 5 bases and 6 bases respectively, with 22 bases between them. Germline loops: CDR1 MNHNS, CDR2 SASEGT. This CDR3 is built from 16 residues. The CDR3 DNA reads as TGTGCCAGCAGTCGGGAGACAGCGAAGAATGGGGCTGAAGCTTTCTTT. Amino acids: CASSRETAKNGAEAFF.

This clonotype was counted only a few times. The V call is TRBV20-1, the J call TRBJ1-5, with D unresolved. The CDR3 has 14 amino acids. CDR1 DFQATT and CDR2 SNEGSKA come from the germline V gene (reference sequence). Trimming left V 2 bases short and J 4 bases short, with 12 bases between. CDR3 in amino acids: CSARPPATNQPQHF. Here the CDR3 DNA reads TGCAGTGCTAGACCCCCGGCCACAAATCAGCCCCAGCATTTT.

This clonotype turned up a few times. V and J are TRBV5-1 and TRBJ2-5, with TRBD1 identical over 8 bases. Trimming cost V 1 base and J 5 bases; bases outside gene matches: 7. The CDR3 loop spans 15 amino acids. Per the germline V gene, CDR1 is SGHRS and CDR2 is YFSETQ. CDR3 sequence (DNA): TGCGCCAGCAGCTTGAGTCAGGGGGCCCGGGAGACCCAGTACTTC. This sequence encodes CASSLSQGARETQYF. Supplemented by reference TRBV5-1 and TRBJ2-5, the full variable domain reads KAGVTQTPRYLIKTRGQQVTLSCSPISGHRSVSWYQQTPGQGLQFLFEYFSETQRNKGNFPGRFSGRQFSNSRSEMNVSTLELGDSALYLCASSLSQGARETQYFGPGTRLLVL.